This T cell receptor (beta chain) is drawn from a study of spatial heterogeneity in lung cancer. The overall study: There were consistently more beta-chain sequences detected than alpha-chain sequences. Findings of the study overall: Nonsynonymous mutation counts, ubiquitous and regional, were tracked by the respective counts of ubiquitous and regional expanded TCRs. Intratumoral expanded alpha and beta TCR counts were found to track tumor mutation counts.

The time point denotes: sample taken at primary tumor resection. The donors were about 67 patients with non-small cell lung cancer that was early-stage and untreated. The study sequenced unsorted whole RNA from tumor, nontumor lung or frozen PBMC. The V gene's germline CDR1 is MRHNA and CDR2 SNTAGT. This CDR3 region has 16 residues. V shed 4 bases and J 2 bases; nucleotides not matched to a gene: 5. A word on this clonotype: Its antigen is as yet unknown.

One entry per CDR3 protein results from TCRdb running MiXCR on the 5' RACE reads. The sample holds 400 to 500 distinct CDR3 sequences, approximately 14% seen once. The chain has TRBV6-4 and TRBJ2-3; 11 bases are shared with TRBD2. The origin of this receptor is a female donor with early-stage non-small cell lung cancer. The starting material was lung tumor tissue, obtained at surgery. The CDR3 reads CASSGLAGGYTDTQYF. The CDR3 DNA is TGTGCCAGCAGTGGTCTAGCGGGGGGCTACACAGATACGCAGTATTTT.